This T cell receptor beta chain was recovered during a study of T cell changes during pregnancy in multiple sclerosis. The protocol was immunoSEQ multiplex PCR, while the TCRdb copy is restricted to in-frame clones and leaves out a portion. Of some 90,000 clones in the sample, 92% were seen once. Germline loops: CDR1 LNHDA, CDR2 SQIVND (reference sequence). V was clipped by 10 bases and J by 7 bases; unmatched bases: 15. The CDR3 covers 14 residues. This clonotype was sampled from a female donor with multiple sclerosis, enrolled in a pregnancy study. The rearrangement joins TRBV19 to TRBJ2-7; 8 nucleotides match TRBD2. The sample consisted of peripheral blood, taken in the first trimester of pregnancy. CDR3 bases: TGTGCCACCTCTTTAAGCGGGAGATCTAGTGAGCAGTACTTC. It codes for CATSLSGRSSEQYF. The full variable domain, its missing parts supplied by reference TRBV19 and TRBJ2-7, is DGGITQSPKYLFRKEGQNVTLSCEQNLNHDAMYWYRQDPGQGLRLIYYSQIVNDFQKGDIAEGYSVSREKKESFPLTVTSAQKNPTAFYLCATSLSGRSSEQYFGPGTRLTVT.